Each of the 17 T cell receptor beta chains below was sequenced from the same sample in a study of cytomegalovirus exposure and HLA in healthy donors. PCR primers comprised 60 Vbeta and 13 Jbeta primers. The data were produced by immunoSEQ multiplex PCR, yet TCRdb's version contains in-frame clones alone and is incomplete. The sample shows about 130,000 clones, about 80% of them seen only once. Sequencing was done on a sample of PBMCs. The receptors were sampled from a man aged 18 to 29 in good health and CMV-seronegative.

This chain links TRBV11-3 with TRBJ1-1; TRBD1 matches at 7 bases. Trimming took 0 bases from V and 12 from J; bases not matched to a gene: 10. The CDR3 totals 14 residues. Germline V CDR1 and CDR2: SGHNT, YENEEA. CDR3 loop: CASSLDRTGGKTFF. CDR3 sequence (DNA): TGTGCCAGCAGCTTAGATCGGACAGGAGGGAAAACTTTCTTT.

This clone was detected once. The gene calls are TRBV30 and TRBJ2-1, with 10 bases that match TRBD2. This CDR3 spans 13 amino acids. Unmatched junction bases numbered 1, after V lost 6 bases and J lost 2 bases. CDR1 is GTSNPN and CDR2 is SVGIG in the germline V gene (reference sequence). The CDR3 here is CACGLAAYNEQFF. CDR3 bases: TGTGCCTGCGGACTAGCGGCCTACAATGAGCAGTTCTTC.

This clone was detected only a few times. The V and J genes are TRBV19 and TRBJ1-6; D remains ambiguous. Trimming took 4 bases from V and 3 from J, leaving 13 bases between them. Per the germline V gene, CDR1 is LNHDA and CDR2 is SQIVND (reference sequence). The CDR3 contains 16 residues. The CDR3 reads CASSNARQHYNSPLHF. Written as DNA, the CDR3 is TGTGCCAGTAGTAACGCCCGACAACACTATAATTCACCCCTCCACTTT.

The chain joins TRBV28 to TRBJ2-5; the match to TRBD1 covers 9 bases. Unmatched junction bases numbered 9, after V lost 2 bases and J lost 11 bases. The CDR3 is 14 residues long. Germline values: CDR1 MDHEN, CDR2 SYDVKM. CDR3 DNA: TGTGCCAGCAGTTTAACGGACAGGGGCTCTTGGCAGTACTTC. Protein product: CASSLTDRGSWQYF.

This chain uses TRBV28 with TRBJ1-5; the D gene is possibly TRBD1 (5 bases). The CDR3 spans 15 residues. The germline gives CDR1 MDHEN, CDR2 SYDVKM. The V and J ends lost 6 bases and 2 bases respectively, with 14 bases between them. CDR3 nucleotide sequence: TGTGCCAGCAGCCGACCCCAGGGTGGCAATCAGCCCCAGCATTTT. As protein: CASSRPQGGNQPQHF. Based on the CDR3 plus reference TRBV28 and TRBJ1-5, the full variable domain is DVKVTQSSRYLVKRTGEKVFLECVQDMDHENMFWYRQDPGLGLRLIYFSYDVKMKEKGDIPEGYSVSREKKERFSLILESASTNQTSMYLCASSRPQGGNQPQHFGDGTRLSIL.

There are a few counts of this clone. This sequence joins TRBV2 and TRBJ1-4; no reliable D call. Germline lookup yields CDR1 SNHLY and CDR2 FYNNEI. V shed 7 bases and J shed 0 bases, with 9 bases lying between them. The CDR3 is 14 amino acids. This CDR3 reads CASKAGTTNEKLFF. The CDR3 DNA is TGTGCCAGCAAGGCAGGAACAACTAATGAAAAACTGTTTTTT.

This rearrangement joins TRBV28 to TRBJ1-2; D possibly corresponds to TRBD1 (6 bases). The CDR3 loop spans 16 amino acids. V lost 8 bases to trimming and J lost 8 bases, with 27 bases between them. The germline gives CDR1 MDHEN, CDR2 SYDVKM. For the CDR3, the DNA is TGTGCCAGCGGGAGGTCGGACCGGGGGGGGGCGGGAGGCTACACCTTC. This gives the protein CASGRSDRGGAGGYTF.

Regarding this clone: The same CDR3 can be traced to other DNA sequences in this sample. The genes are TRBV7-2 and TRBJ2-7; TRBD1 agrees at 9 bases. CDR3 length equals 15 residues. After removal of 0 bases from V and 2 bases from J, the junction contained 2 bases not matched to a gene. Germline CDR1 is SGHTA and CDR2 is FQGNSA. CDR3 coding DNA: TGTGCCAGCAGCTTAGCGGGGACAGGGACCTACGAGCAGTACTTC. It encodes CASSLAGTGTYEQYF. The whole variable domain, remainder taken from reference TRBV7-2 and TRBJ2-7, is GAGVSQSPSNKVTEKGKDVELRCDPISGHTALYWYRQSLGQGLEFLIYFQGNSAPDKSGLPSDRFSAERTGGSVSTLTIQRTQQEDSAVYLCASSLAGTGTYEQYFGPGTRLTVT.

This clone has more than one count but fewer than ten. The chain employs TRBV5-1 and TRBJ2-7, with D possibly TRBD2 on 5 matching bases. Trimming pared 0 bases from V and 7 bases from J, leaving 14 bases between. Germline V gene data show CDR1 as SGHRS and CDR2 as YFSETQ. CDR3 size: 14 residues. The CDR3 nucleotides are TGCGCCAGCAGCTTGGGTGGGAGTTTTGGTGAGCAGTACTTC. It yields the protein CASSLGGSFGEQYF.

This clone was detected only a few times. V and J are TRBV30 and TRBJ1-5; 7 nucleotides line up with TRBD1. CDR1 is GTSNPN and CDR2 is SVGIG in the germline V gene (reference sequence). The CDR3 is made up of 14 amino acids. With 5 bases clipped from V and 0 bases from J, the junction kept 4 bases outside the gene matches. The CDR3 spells CAWGGTVSNQPQHF. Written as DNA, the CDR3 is TGTGCCTGGGGCGGGACAGTTAGCAATCAGCCCCAGCATTTT.

The CDR3 here is CASSGTDQPQHF. The CDR3 coding sequence is TGTGCCAGCAGTGGGACTGATCAGCCCCAGCATTTT. This chain connects TRBV28 to TRBJ1-5, with TRBD1 as a possible D gene (5 bases). With 5 bases removed from V and 5 bases from J, the gap between germline ends came to 7 bases. The V gene's germline CDR1 is MDHEN and CDR2 SYDVKM. The CDR3 runs to 12 residues.

CDR3 amino acids: CSVEFGPVGQYF. The DNA for the CDR3 is TGCAGCGTTGAATTTGGGCCTGTTGGGCAGTACTTC. The chain links TRBV29-1 to TRBJ2-7, with unresolved D. In germline, CDR1 is SQVTM, CDR2 ANQGSEA. The CDR3 is 12 residues long. V lost 2 bases to trimming and J lost 9 bases, with 14 bases between them.

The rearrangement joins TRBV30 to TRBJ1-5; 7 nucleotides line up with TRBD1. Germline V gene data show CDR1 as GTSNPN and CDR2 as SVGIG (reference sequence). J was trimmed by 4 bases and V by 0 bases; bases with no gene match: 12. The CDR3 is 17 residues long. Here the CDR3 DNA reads TGTGCCTGGAGTGTACTCGACAGGGTGGCTCCGAATCAGCCCCAGCATTTT. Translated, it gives CAWSVLDRVAPNQPQHF.

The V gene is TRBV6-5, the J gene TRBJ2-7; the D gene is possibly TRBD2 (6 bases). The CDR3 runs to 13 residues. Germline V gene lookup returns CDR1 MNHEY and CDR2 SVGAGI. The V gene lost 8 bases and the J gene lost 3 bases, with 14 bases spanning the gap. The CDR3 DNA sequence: TGTGCCAGCGCGGGGCGGACCTTCTACGAGCAGTACGTC. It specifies CASAGRTFYEQYV.

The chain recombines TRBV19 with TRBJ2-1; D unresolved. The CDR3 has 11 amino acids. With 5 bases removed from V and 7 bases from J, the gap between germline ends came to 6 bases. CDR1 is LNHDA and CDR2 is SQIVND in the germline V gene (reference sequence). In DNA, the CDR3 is TGTGCCAGTAGTGAAGAGAATGAGCAGTTCTTC. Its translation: CASSEENEQFF.

DNA of the CDR3: TGTGCCAGCAAGGAAGACCTCGGACTAGCGGGAGGTCGGGAGCAGTACTTC. As protein: CASKEDLGLAGGREQYF. The chain links TRBV28 to TRBJ2-7, with 14 positions matching TRBD2. Germline CDR1 MDHEN, CDR2 SYDVKM. The trim removed 7 bases at V and 7 bases at J, leaving 15 bases unmatched. The CDR3 runs to 17 residues. The complete variable domain, with remaining parts taken from reference TRBV28 and TRBJ2-7, reads DVKVTQSSRYLVKRTGEKVFLECVQDMDHENMFWYRQDPGLGLRLIYFSYDVKMKEKGDIPEGYSVSREKKERFSLILESASTNQTSMYLCASKEDLGLAGGREQYFGPGTRLTVT.

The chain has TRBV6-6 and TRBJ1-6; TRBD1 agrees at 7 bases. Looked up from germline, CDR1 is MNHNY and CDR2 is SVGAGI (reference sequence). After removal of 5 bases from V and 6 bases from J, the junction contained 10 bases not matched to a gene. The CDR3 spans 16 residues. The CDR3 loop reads CASSNLDRAGNSPLHF. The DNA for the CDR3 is TGTGCCAGCAGTAATCTAGACAGGGCCGGTAATTCACCCCTCCACTTT.